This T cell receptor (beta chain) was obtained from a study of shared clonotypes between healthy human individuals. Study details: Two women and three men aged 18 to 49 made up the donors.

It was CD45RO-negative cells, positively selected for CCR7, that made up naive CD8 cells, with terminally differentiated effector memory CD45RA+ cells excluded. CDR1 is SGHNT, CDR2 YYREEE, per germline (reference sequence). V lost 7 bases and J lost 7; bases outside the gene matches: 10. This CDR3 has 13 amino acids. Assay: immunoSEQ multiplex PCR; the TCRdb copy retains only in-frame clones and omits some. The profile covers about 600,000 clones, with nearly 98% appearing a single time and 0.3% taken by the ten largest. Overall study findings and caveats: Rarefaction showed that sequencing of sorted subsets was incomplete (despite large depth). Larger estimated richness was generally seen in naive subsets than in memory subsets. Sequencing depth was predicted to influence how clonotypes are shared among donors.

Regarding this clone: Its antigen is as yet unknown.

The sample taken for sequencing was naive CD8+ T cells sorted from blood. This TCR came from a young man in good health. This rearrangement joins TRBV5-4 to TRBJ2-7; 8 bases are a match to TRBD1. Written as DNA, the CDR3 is TGTGCCAGCGGGTACAGGGGGAGCTGGGAGCAGTACTTC. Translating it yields CASGYRGSWEQYF.